This TCR beta chain came from a study of T cell responses to AZD1222 COVID-19 vaccine. Whole-study results and caveats: Spike-specific TCR breadth and depth both grew after two AZD1222 doses. Donors were mostly white British, more females; clonal diversity possibly underestimated. Among those given AZD1222, only 6 or 7 were seropositive at baseline. Mapped onto spike, vaccine-associated CD4 TCRs spanned it and were dominant at 160-218 and 743-854.

Sequencing was performed with immunoSEQ multiplex PCR; in TCRdb, only in-frame clones are kept and a portion is missing. The table has 60,000 to 80,000 clones, over 60% seen once. A note on this clone: Antigen specificity is unknown.

The sequence was obtained from an adult who received the AZD1222 COVID-19 vaccine. The sample in question was peripheral blood, obtained 28 days after the second AZD1222 dose.

CDR3: CASQGTGDDYGYTF. CDR3 DNA: TGTGCCAGCCAAGGGACAGGGGACGACTATGGCTACACCTTC. The chain recombines TRBV18 with TRBJ1-2, with TRBD1 identical over 10 bases. The germline V gene encodes CDR1 KGHSH and CDR2 LQKENI. The CDR3 totals 14 residues. Trimming at V came to 8 bases and at J to 3 bases, leaving 6 bases not matched to a gene.